Listed below are T cell receptor beta chains from one sample, sequenced in a study of blood T cell repertoires in COVID-19. Sequenced by immunoSEQ multiplex PCR; TCRdb stores in-frame clones only, minus some. Of some 250,000 clones listed, 70% to 90% are singletons. Material for sequencing was peripheral blood. Receptor source: a woman younger than 45 who had recovered from COVID-19. CDR3s include the opening cysteine and the closing phenylalanine or tryptophan. A D gene is named only where the DNA matches it firmly. The size of a clone is reported for some rows only, either as once, few or many, or as a class for expanded clones.

size | J | V | D | DNA | CDR3
. | TRBJ2-2 | TRBV5-4 | . | TGTGCCAGCAGCGCTACGGGAGCCACGAACACCGGGGAGCTGTTTTTT | CASSATGATNTGELFF
. | TRBJ2-3 | TRBV19 | . | TGTGCCAGTAGTATAGATCTCTTGCGAACGCAGTATTTT | CASSIDLLRTQYF
. | TRBJ1-1 | TRBV6-5 | . | TGTGCCACCACAGGGAGGGGGGGGGAAACGGAAGCTTTCTTT | CATTGRGGETEAFF
. | TRBJ1-5 | TRBV18 | TRBD1 | TGTGCCAGCTCATCACAACAGGGGAGAGGCAATCAGCCCCAGCATTTT | CASSSQQGRGNQPQHF
. | TRBJ2-7 | TRBV3-1/TRBV3-2 | TRBD1 | TGTGCCAGCAGCCATTTCCGGGACAGGGGGTCCTACGAGCAGTACTTC | CASSHFRDRGSYEQYF
. | TRBJ1-2 | TRBV5-4 | TRBD1 | TGTGCCAGCAGCTTCACCGGGACAGGGGGCCATGGCTACACCTTC | CASSFTGTGGHGYTF
. | TRBJ2-1 | TRBV2 | TRBD2 | TGTGCCAGCAGTGAAGCGGGGGGGATGAATGAGCAGTTCTTC | CASSEAGGMNEQFF
. | TRBJ2-5 | TRBV4-1 | . | TGCGCCAGCAGCCAAGTGACGCTCGGGGAGACCCAGTACTTC | CASSQVTLGETQYF
. | TRBJ1-2 | TRBV11-2 | . | TGTGCCAGCAGCTTAGATTCACAGGGCTTTGTAAATGGCTACACCTTC | CASSLDSQGFVNGYTF
. | TRBJ1-2 | TRBV19 | . | TGTGCCAGTAGTATGATCGGACACTCTAACTATGGCTACACCTTC | CASSMIGHSNYGYTF
. | TRBJ2-4 | TRBV6-5 | . | TGTGCCAGCAGGAAGCAGGGAAACATTCAGTACTTC | CASRKQGNIQYF
. | TRBJ1-2 | TRBV29-1 | . | TGCAGCGTTGAAAGGGGCCCCTATGGCTACACCTTC | CSVERGPYGYTF
. | TRBJ2-5 | TRBV4-1 | . | TGCGCCACCTCACTAGCATCCCAAGAGACCCAGTACTTC | CATSLASQETQYF
few | TRBJ2-5 | TRBV11-3 | . | TGTGCCAGCAGCTTAGGTGCAGGGGATCAAGAGACCCAGTACTTC | CASSLGAGDQETQYF
. | TRBJ1-2 | TRBV4-1 | TRBD1 | TGCGCCAGCAGCCAAGGACAGGGAAACGCCTATGGCTACACCTTC | CASSQGQGNAYGYTF
many | TRBJ2-3 | TRBV11-2 | TRBD1 | TGTGCCAGCTCTCCGCGGGACAGGGGTAGCACAGATACGCAGTATTTT | CASSPRDRGSTDTQYF
. | TRBJ2-1 | TRBV12-3/TRBV12-4 | TRBD2 | TGTGCCAGCAGCCCCGCCCCTAGCGGTGAGCAGTTCTTC | CASSPAPSGEQFF
. | TRBJ1-4 | TRBV4-1 | . | TGCGCCAGCAGCCAAGTCAACATGGGGTTCGGGGTCGGTGAAAAACTGTTTTTT | CASSQVNMGFGVGEKLFF
once | TRBJ1-4 | TRBV21-1 | . | TGTGCCAGCAGCAAGAGGGAAGAAAAACTGTTTTTT | CASSKREEKLFF
. | TRBJ1-2 | TRBV27 | . | TGTGCCAGCAGTCCTTCGGGGGAGAATGGCTACACCTTC | CASSPSGENGYTF
once | TRBJ1-3 | TRBV1 | . | TGCACCAGCAGCCAAGAAGGAGGGTTGGGAAACACCATATATTTT | CTSSQEGGLGNTIYF
. | TRBJ1-2 | TRBV18 | TRBD1 | TGTGCCAGCTCACCCGGGACAGCGGTTTGGGGCTACACCTTC | CASSPGTAVWGYTF
. | TRBJ1-1 | TRBV25-1 | . | TGTGCCAGCAGTAATTGGAGGGGCCGGGAAGCTTTCTTT | CASSNWRGREAFF
. | TRBJ1-2 | TRBV5-4 | . | TGTGCCAGCAGCTTGGCGGGGTTCGACTATGGCTACACCTTC | CASSLAGFDYGYTF
. | TRBJ1-2 | TRBV6-6 | TRBD1 | TGTGCCAGCAGTACAGACAGGGGGGGGAACTATGGCTACACCTTC | CASSTDRGGNYGYTF
. | TRBJ2-7 | TRBV4-2 | TRBD2 | TGTGCCAGCAGCCAGGACACTAGCGGGGGGGCATACGAGCAGTACTTC | CASSQDTSGGAYEQYF
. | TRBJ1-6 | TRBV30 | . | TGTGCCTGGAGATGGGGGGATTATAATTCACCCCTCCACTTT | CAWRWGDYNSPLHF
. | TRBJ2-7 | TRBV6-1 | TRBD1 | TGTGCCAGCAGTGAAGGTGGGACAGGGGTTTACGAGCAGTACTTC | CASSEGGTGVYEQYF
. | TRBJ1-2 | TRBV12-5 | . | TGTGCTAGTATGGGGAGGGGGAACTATGGCTACACCTTC | CASMGRGNYGYTF
few | TRBJ2-7 | TRBV29-1 | . | TGCAGCGTCAAAGACAGCTACGAGCAGTACTTC | CSVKDSYEQYF
. | TRBJ2-5 | TRBV9 | . | TGTGCCAGCAGCGCCGGAGTGTACCAAGAGACCCAGTACTTC | CASSAGVYQETQYF
. | TRBJ1-5 | TRBV5-5 | . | TGTGCCAGCAGCGCTAGGGGAAGTAATCAGCCCCAGCATTTT | CASSARGSNQPQHF
. | TRBJ2-3 | TRBV10-1 | TRBD2 | TGCGCCAGCAGTGAGTCGACTGCGGGGGGCACAGATACGCAGTATTTT | CASSESTAGGTDTQYF
. | TRBJ2-7 | TRBV2 | TRBD1 | TGTGCCAGCAGCGGGACAGCCCTCGGAGAAGAGCAGTACTTC | CASSGTALGEEQYF
. | TRBJ2-1 | TRBV9 | TRBD2 | TGTGCCAGCAGCTCCAGCTCGGGGGGCAATGAGCAGTTCTTC | CASSSSSGGNEQFF